Below, 25 T cell receptor beta chains from the same sample are listed, as sequenced in a study of beta chain features in type 1 diabetes. General study findings and limits: Significant though moderate, a shortening of TCRB CDR3s appeared in all four CD4+ subsets of Type 1 diabetes patients.

What these receptors recognize is not known. Expressed TCRB transcripts were sequenced, since all the RNA that had been isolated was reverse transcribed. Produced via immunoSEQ multiplex PCR; TCRdb's table is partial and in-frame only. Among more than 300,000 clones, roughly 9.8% were seen once, and the ten largest hold 0.45% to 0.65%. The sequenced sample was central memory CD4+ T cells from blood. These TCRs come from a man aged 30 to 39 with type 1 diabetes.

This clone has at least ten counts. The rearrangement uses TRBV11-2 and TRBJ1-1; tentatively, D is TRBD1 (5 bases). There are 14 residues in the CDR3. Germline lookup yields CDR1 SGHAT and CDR2 FQNNGV. Between the trimmed V and J ends, which lost 6 bases and 1 base, there was a span of 12 bases. The DNA of the CDR3 is TGTGCCAGCAGACCCCTTAGGGGGAACACTGAAGCTTTCTTT. Translation: CASRPLRGNTEAFF.

This clone turned up a few times. The chain joins TRBV7-2 to TRBJ2-1, with D maybe TRBD1 (6 bases). V gave up 6 bases and J gave up 8 bases, with 17 bases separating them. CDR1 is SGHTA, CDR2 FQGNSA, per germline. CDR3 length equals 14 residues. The CDR3 protein is CASRLGLRGHEQFF. CDR3 bases: TGTGCCAGCAGGCTAGGTCTCAGGGGCCATGAGCAGTTCTTC.

The rearrangement uses TRBV25-1 and TRBJ1-2, with 9 bases matching TRBD1. J was trimmed by 7 bases and V by 4 bases; bases with no gene match: 10. Germline V gene lookup returns CDR1 MGHDK and CDR2 SYGVNS. This CDR3 contains 15 residues. CDR3 DNA sequence: TGTGCCAGCAGTGGTCCGGGACAGGGAATCGGTGGCTACACCTTC. It encodes CASSGPGQGIGGYTF.

The rearrangement uses TRBV28 and TRBJ2-7, with D perhaps TRBD2 (7 bases). There are 14 residues in the CDR3. Germline CDR1 is MDHEN and CDR2 is SYDVKM. V gave up 8 bases and J gave up 5 bases, with 19 bases separating them. CDR3 sequence (DNA): TGTGCCAGCTCCGAGGGGGGGACCGCCCACGAGCAGTACTTC. Translating gives CASSEGGTAHEQYF.

This clone occurred a few times. The chain has TRBV15 and TRBJ1-1; 11 nucleotides align to TRBD1. The CDR3 is 17 residues long. Germline trimming cut 0 bases from V and 4 bases from J; bases unmatched to any gene: 7. Germline V CDR1 and CDR2: LNHNV, YYDKDF (reference sequence). CDR3: CATSREGFGTGGTEAFF. DNA for the CDR3: TGTGCCACCAGCAGAGAGGGATTCGGGACAGGGGGCACTGAAGCTTTCTTT.

The chain uses TRBV25-1 and TRBJ1-3, with 9 positions matching TRBD1. CDR3 length equals 17 residues. In germline, CDR1 is MGHDK, CDR2 SYGVNS. The V gene end was trimmed by 3 bases and the J gene end by 4 bases; junction bases not matched to a gene: 10. In DNA, the CDR3 is TGTGCCAGCAGTGACCTAGGACAGGGGACTAGGGGAAACACCATATATTTT. The encoded protein is CASSDLGQGTRGNTIYF.

This clone was observed a handful of times. The chain couples TRBV6-5 to TRBJ2-7; D is ambiguous. The CDR3 consists of 14 residues. Trimming left V 5 bases short and J 1 base short, with 12 bases between. Germline V gives CDR1 MNHEY, CDR2 SVGAGI. The CDR3 region is CASSVPDGSYEQYF. The CDR3 DNA sequence: TGTGCCAGCAGTGTGCCCGACGGTTCCTACGAGCAGTACTTC.

For this clone: The same CDR3 arises from other DNA sequences in this sample as well. This CDR3 is CSASGEKLFF. CDR3 DNA: TGCAGTGCTAGCGGTGAAAAACTGTTTTTT. V usage is TRBV20-1 and J usage is TRBJ1-4; D ambiguous. The germline V gene has CDR1 DFQATT and CDR2 SNEGSKA (reference sequence). The CDR3 has 10 amino acids. Trimming pared 3 bases from V and 7 bases from J, leaving 3 bases between.

The chain couples TRBV5-1 to TRBJ2-1, with unresolved D. The V end was cut by 2 bases, the J end by 5 bases, with 8 bases between. There are 13 residues in the CDR3. Germline CDR1 and CDR2: SGHRS and YFSETQ. DNA of the CDR3: TGCGCCAGCAGCTTAATTCCCAACAATGAGCAGTTCTTC. This gives the protein CASSLIPNNEQFF.

V gene TRBV5-1 combines with J gene TRBJ2-3, with D unclear. Germline V gene sequence: CDR1 SGHRS, CDR2 YFSETQ. The CDR3 runs to 14 residues. V lost 2 bases to trimming and J lost 1 base, with 8 bases between them. CDR3 in amino acids: CASSFGGRTDTQYF. In DNA, the CDR3 is TGCGCCAGCAGCTTCGGCGGACGCACAGATACGCAGTATTTT. The whole variable domain, filled in from reference TRBV5-1 and TRBJ2-3, reads KAGVTQTPRYLIKTRGQQVTLSCSPISGHRSVSWYQQTPGQGLQFLFEYFSETQRNKGNFPGRFSGRQFSNSRSEMNVSTLELGDSALYLCASSFGGRTDTQYFGPGTRLTVL.

This rearrangement joins TRBV11-2 to TRBJ1-1; D not resolved. V lost 5 bases, J lost 0 bases, and 22 bases lay in between. This CDR3 has 18 residues. Per the germline V gene, CDR1 is SGHAT and CDR2 is FQNNGV. The CDR3 DNA reads as TGTGCCAGCAGCCCTTTGACCGGCGGCTTTAAAATGAACACTGAAGCTTTCTTT. Translating gives CASSPLTGGFKMNTEAFF.

CDR3 residues: CASSSHLKQGSTEAFF. DNA for the CDR3: TGTGCCAGCAGTTCCCACCTCAAACAGGGGAGCACTGAAGCTTTCTTT. The chain joins TRBV27 to TRBJ1-1; 7 positions match TRBD1. The V gene end was trimmed by 4 bases and the J gene end by 4 bases; junction bases not matched to a gene: 12. The germline V gene encodes CDR1 MNHEY and CDR2 SMNVEV (reference sequence). This CDR3 is 16 amino acids long.

The V and J genes are TRBV2 and TRBJ2-7; 9 bases agree with TRBD2. The CDR3 is 14 amino acids. Germline V gene sequence: CDR1 SNHLY, CDR2 FYNNEI. Trimming took 7 bases from V and 0 from J; bases not matched to a gene: 4. CDR3 sequence (DNA): TGTGCCAGCATAGCGGGAGTGATCTCCTACGAGCAGTACTTC. Residues: CASIAGVISYEQYF.

This chain links TRBV30 with TRBJ2-5; D is uncertain. The length of the CDR3 is 13 residues. V lost 5 bases and J 2 bases, leaving 12 bases between the germline ends. In germline, CDR1 is GTSNPN, CDR2 SVGIG (reference sequence). The CDR3 spells CAWGRDFQETQYF. The DNA of the CDR3 is TGTGCCTGGGGACGAGACTTTCAAGAGACCCAGTACTTC.

This clone was detected a few times. This chain connects TRBV28 to TRBJ2-6, with 7 bases identical to TRBD1. Germline CDR1 MDHEN, CDR2 SYDVKM. The CDR3 contains 15 residues. Unmatched junction bases numbered 0, after V lost 4 bases and J lost 0 bases. The CDR3 sequence: CASSYRGSGANVLTF. The CDR3 region has the DNA TGTGCCAGCAGTTACAGGGGCTCTGGGGCCAACGTCCTGACTTTC. Full variable domain (missing parts from reference TRBV28 and TRBJ2-6): DVKVTQSSRYLVKRTGEKVFLECVQDMDHENMFWYRQDPGLGLRLIYFSYDVKMKEKGDIPEGYSVSREKKERFSLILESASTNQTSMYLCASSYRGSGANVLTFGAGSRLTVL.

This clone was found a few times. The gene calls are TRBV7-8 and TRBJ2-2; tentatively, D is TRBD1 (5 bases). This CDR3 contains 15 residues. Trimming removed 4 bases at V and 3 bases at J, with 12 bases between. Looked up from germline, CDR1 is SGHVS and CDR2 is FQNEAQ. CDR3 residues: CASSSSRQYTGELFF. For the CDR3, the DNA is TGTGCCAGCAGCTCATCGAGACAGTACACCGGGGAGCTGTTTTTT.

V is TRBV6-5 and J is TRBJ2-3; D might be TRBD1 (6 bases). Germline V gene sequence: CDR1 MNHEY, CDR2 SVGAGI. Between the trimmed V and J ends, which lost 4 bases and 6 bases, there was a span of 11 bases. The CDR3 is made up of 13 amino acids. CDR3 loop: CASSSRDRDTQYF. The CDR3 nucleotides are TGTGCCAGCAGTTCCCGTGACAGGGATACGCAGTATTTT.

The sample holds a few counts of this clone. This chain uses TRBV10-3 with TRBJ2-5, with 8 bases aligning to TRBD2. Trimming took 5 bases from V and 3 from J; bases not matched to a gene: 11. The CDR3 extends over 16 amino acids. CDR1 and CDR2 (germline): ENHRY, SYGVKD. CDR3 amino acids: CAISPPPSAGEETQYF. CDR3 sequence (DNA): TGTGCCATCAGTCCTCCCCCCTCAGCGGGAGAAGAGACCCAGTACTTC.

Regarding this clone: Distinct nucleotide sequences in the sample also encode this CDR3. The V gene is TRBV5-1, the J gene TRBJ1-1; D may be TRBD1 (5 bases). The CDR3 is made up of 14 amino acids. The V end was cut by 1 base, the J end by 3 bases, with 10 bases between. Germline assignment: CDR1 SGHRS and CDR2 YFSETQ. The CDR3: CASSLWGRDTEAFF. The CDR3 nucleotides read TGCGCCAGCAGCTTGTGGGGGAGGGACACTGAAGCTTTCTTT. The full variable domain, its missing parts supplied by reference TRBV5-1 and TRBJ1-1, is KAGVTQTPRYLIKTRGQQVTLSCSPISGHRSVSWYQQTPGQGLQFLFEYFSETQRNKGNFPGRFSGRQFSNSRSEMNVSTLELGDSALYLCASSLWGRDTEAFFGQGTRLTVV.

This clone was counted many times. V usage is TRBV4-3 and J usage is TRBJ2-2, with 7 bases fitting TRBD2. Germline assignment: CDR1 LGHNA and CDR2 YSLEER. CDR3 size: 18 residues. Germline trimming cut 0 bases from V and 0 bases from J; bases unmatched to any gene: 7. The CDR3 loop reads CASSQEALGGANTGELFF. In nucleotides, the CDR3 is TGCGCCAGCAGCCAAGAGGCTCTGGGAGGGGCGAACACCGGGGAGCTGTTTTTT.

This chain uses TRBV7-9 with TRBJ2-2; D gene ambiguous. Trimming took off 8 bases at V and 2 bases at J, with 3 bases between the two ends. Germline assignment: CDR1 SEHNR and CDR2 FQNEAQ (reference sequence). This CDR3 has 11 amino acids. The CDR3 loop reads CASENTGELFF. As DNA, the CDR3 is TGTGCCAGCGAAAACACCGGGGAGCTGTTTTTT.

Of note for this clone: The germline gene is not matched at one end of the junction; a read error may be the cause. The same CDR3 is also encoded by other DNA sequences in this sample. V and J are TRBV7-2 and TRBJ2-1; 7 nucleotides match TRBD2. The V gene's germline CDR1 is SGHTA and CDR2 FQGNSA. The CDR3 runs to 12 residues. The CDR3 spells CASSLAANEQFF. CDR3 sequence (DNA): TGTGCCAGCAGCCTAGCGGCCAATGAGCAGTTCTTC.

The chain couples TRBV14 to TRBJ2-6; 8 nucleotides line up with TRBD1. CDR1 is SGHDN and CDR2 is FVKESK in the germline V gene. Germline trimming cut 5 bases from V and 4 bases from J; bases unmatched to any gene: 4. This CDR3 is built from 15 residues. The CDR3 nucleotides read TGTGCCAGCAGCAAGCAGGGGGCCGGGGCCAACGTCCTGACTTTC. Amino acids: CASSKQGAGANVLTF.

The table lists this clone with a few counts. This sequence joins TRBV28 and TRBJ2-7, with TRBD2 identical over 8 bases. Germline lookup yields CDR1 MDHEN and CDR2 SYDVKM. V shed 4 bases and J 6 bases; nucleotides not matched to a gene: 8. This CDR3 is built from 14 residues. DNA for the CDR3: TGTGCCAGCAGTTCGGGCGGGGGGAGCGGCGAGCAGTACTTC. Protein product: CASSSGGGSGEQYF.

This clone was seen many times. The rearrangement links TRBV28 to TRBJ2-7, with 7 bases that match TRBD1. The germline gives CDR1 MDHEN, CDR2 SYDVKM. The length of the CDR3 is 14 residues. Unmatched junction bases numbered 6, after V lost 6 bases and J lost 1 base. CDR3 loop: CASRSGTASYEQYF. For the CDR3, the DNA is TGTGCCAGCAGGTCCGGGACAGCTTCCTACGAGCAGTACTTC.